A selection of T cell receptor beta chains follows, all from one sample in a study of early T cells in non-severe SARS-CoV-2 infection. From the 5' RACE reads, TCRdb called clonotypes with MiXCR, one entry per CDR3 protein. In the table there are tens of thousands of distinct CDR3 sequences, under 6.5% of which are singletons. Sequenced: whole blood. These receptors were taken from an adult who was a healthcare worker with PCR-confirmed SARS-CoV-2 infection or an uninfected control (not recorded which). The CDR3 runs from the conserved cysteine through the conserved F or W. The D gene is left open where the match is weak. Rows give clone size only sometimes, using once, few, many, or a class for an expanded clone.

>many|15|TRBV10-3|TRBJ1-1|-
TGTGCCATCAGTGGAGGGGTGACGGAAAACACTGAAGCTTTCTTT
CAISGGVTENTEAFF
>-|13|TRBV20-1|TRBJ1-1|-
TGCAGTGCTAAGACGCGCGAGAGCACTGAAGCTTTCTTT
CSAKTRESTEAFF
>many|15|TRBV11-3|TRBJ2-5|TRBD1
TGTGCCAGCAGCTTGCAAAGGGGGCGCGGAGAGACCCAGTACTTC
CASSLQRGRGETQYF
>many|12|TRBV27|TRBJ2-1|-
TGTGCCAGCAGTTCTGGAAGTTATGAGCAGTTCTTC
CASSSGSYEQFF
>-|15|TRBV12-3/TRBV12-4|TRBJ2-1|TRBD2
TGTGCCAGCAGTTTGATGACTAGCGGGGGCAATGAGCAGTTCTTC
CASSLMTSGGNEQFF
>many|12|TRBV29-1|TRBJ1-5|-
TGCAGCGTTGGACATAGCAATCAGCCCCAGCATTTT
CSVGHSNQPQHF
>many|17|TRBV24-1|TRBJ2-1|TRBD1
TGTGCCACCAGTGATCCCCGACAGGGTCCGGGGTTGTATGAGCAGTTCTTC
CATSDPRQGPGLYEQFF
>few|16|TRBV7-3|TRBJ2-1|-
TGTGCCAGCAGCTTAAGGGCGGGGAGCTCCTACAATGAGCAGTTCTTC
CASSLRAGSSYNEQFF
>many|16|TRBV28|TRBJ1-1|-
TGTGCCAGCAGCCCCCCAACCCAGGCTATGAACACTGAAGCTTTCTTT
CASSPPTQAMNTEAFF
>many|14|TRBV29-1|TRBJ1-3|-
TGCAGCGTTGAGACGGGGGAGAGAGGAAACACCATATATTTT
CSVETGERGNTIYF
>many|14|TRBV29-1|TRBJ2-5|TRBD2
TGCAGCGTTTCCGGACTAGCGGAACAAGAGACCCAGTACTTC
CSVSGLAEQETQYF
>many|16|TRBV6-5|TRBJ1-2|-
TGTGCCAGCAGTTCCCCACTCCGGGGGTTAGCGGAGGGCTACACCTTC
CASSSPLRGLAEGYTF
>many|16|TRBV9|TRBJ2-1|TRBD2
TGTGCCAGCAGCGCCTGGGGACTAACCCCCGCTGATGAGCAGTTCTTC
CASSAWGLTPADEQFF
>many|13|TRBV28|TRBJ2-1|-
TGTGCCAGCAGTTCCACCCTAGCGAATGAGCAGTTCTTC
CASSSTLANEQFF
>many|14|TRBV12-3/TRBV12-4|TRBJ2-3|-
TGTGCCAGCACCCTGGACACCGCCACAGATACGCAGTATTTT
CASTLDTATDTQYF
>many|15|TRBV12-3/TRBV12-4|TRBJ2-2|-
TGTGCCAGCAGTATACAGCTTCTGAACACCGGGGAGCTGTTTTTT
CASSIQLLNTGELFF
>many|13|TRBV29-1|TRBJ2-7|TRBD2
TGCAGCGTTATAGCGGGCCCCTCCTACGAGCAGTACTTC
CSVIAGPSYEQYF
>many|17|TRBV11-3|TRBJ1-3|TRBD1
TGTGCCAGCAGTACCACGCCCGGGACAGGGTACGGAAACACCATATATTTT
CASSTTPGTGYGNTIYF
>-|16|TRBV7-2|TRBJ2-2|TRBD2
TGTACCAGCAGCCTCATAGCGGGAGGGCGGACCGGGGAGCTGTTTTTT
CTSSLIAGGRTGELFF
>many|13|TRBV29-1|TRBJ1-1|-
TGCAGCGCGACCGGGACCCAGCAGGGTGAAGCTTTCTTT
CSATGTQQGEAFF
>many|13|TRBV20-1|TRBJ1-4|-
TGCAGTGCTAAGAAGGGGGCTAATGAAAAACTGTTTTTT
CSAKKGANEKLFF
>-|11|TRBV2|TRBJ2-7|-
TGTGCCAGCAGTGAACCCTACGAGCAGTACTTC
CASSEPYEQYF
>-|11|TRBV7-9|TRBJ1-2|-
TGTGCCAGCAGGGACAGCTATGGCTACACCTTC
CASRDSYGYTF
>many|15|TRBV20-1|TRBJ2-7|TRBD2
TGCAGTGCTGGGGGACTAGCGGGATTCTCCTACGAGCAGTACTTC
CSAGGLAGFSYEQYF
>few|15|TRBV7-8|TRBJ1-6|TRBD1
TGTGCCAGCAGAGTCGGGACAGAGTATAATTCACCCCTCCACTTT
CASRVGTEYNSPLHF
>-|15|TRBV20-1|TRBJ2-5|-
TGCAGTGCTGGAGATGCGAGGACCAGCCAAGAGACCCAGTACTTC
CSAGDARTSQETQYF
>many|13|TRBV20-1|TRBJ2-7|TRBD1
TGCAGTGCCACCGGGACAGGGGGCGAGAAGCAGTACTTC
CSATGTGGEKQYF
>many|15|TRBV7-2|TRBJ2-3|-
TGTGCCAGCAGCTTAAACGGGAGCCCCGGCGATACGCAGTATTTT
CASSLNGSPGDTQYF
>many|12|TRBV27|TRBJ2-3|TRBD1
TGTGCCAGCCAAACAGGGGGCGATACGCAGTATTTT
CASQTGGDTQYF
>few|16|TRBV7-8|TRBJ2-7|-
TGTGCCAGCAGCTTAGCGCAGTGGACGCCATCCTACGAGCAGTACTTC
CASSLAQWTPSYEQYF
>few|13|TRBV6-1|TRBJ1-4|-
TGTGCCAGCAGACCGGAGACGAATGAAAAACTGTTTTTT
CASRPETNEKLFF
>many|14|TRBV29-1|TRBJ2-5|TRBD1
TGCAGCGTGGGACAGGGGATAGGGCAAGAGACCCAGTACTTC
CSVGQGIGQETQYF
>many|13|TRBV10-3|TRBJ1-2|-
TGTGCCATTCCTCAGGGTGGCGGCTATGGCTACACCTTC
CAIPQGGGYGYTF
>-|9|TRBV29-1|TRBJ2-5|-
TGCAGCGTTGAAGATTCGCGTCACTTC
CSVEDSRHF
>many|17|TRBV6-2/TRBV6-3|TRBJ2-2|-
TGTGCCAGCAGTTACTTAACCGGGTCCCCTCCGGGCGGGGAGCTGTTTTTT
CASSYLTGSPPGGELFF
>few|17|TRBV20-1|TRBJ2-1|-
TGCAGTGCTCGCGGAGTGCCCGGACTTACCCCTTACAATGAGCAGTTCTTC
CSARGVPGLTPYNEQFF
>many|13|TRBV28|TRBJ1-6|-
TGTGCCAGCAGTTTTATCATTAATTCACCCCTCCACTTT
CASSFIINSPLHF
>few|14|TRBV5-4|TRBJ1-2|TRBD1
TGTGCCAGCAGCTTCCAGGGGGAACTAAGCGGCTACACCTTC
CASSFQGELSGYTF
>-|13|TRBV5-4|TRBJ2-7|-
TGTGCCAGCAGCTCGAGGCAGACCTACGAGCAGTACTTC
CASSSRQTYEQYF
>many|15|TRBV7-3|TRBJ2-2|-
TGTGCCAGCAGCTTACAGGGCTCGAACACCGGGGAGCTGTTTTTT
CASSLQGSNTGELFF
>many|15|TRBV4-1|TRBJ1-6|-
TGCGCCAGCAGCCAAGAGGAGCTCTATAATTCACCCCTCCACTTT
CASSQEELYNSPLHF
>many|13|TRBV12-3/TRBV12-4|TRBJ1-2|TRBD1
TGTGCCAGCAGCTCTCCCGTGACAGGGGAAATCACCTTC
CASSSPVTGEITF
>few|14|TRBV2|TRBJ2-2|-
TGTGCCAGCAGTGACAGGGAAAACACCGGGGAGCTGTTTTTT
CASSDRENTGELFF
>few|14|TRBV19|TRBJ2-2|-
TGTGCCAGTAGTCCAGCGGGCTACACCGGGGAGCTGTTTTTT
CASSPAGYTGELFF
>many|15|TRBV9|TRBJ2-4|TRBD1
TGTGCCAGCAGCCCGGGACAGACCACGTCTGGGATTCAGTACTTC
CASSPGQTTSGIQYF
>once|18|TRBV11-1|TRBJ2-1|TRBD2
TGTGCCAGCAGCCAGGGACTAGCGGGGGAAAGCTCCTACAATGAGCAGTTCTTC
CASSQGLAGESSYNEQFF
>many|13|TRBV28|TRBJ1-1|TRBD1
TGTGCCAGCAGGATTACAGGGGGCACTGAAGCTTTCTTT
CASRITGGTEAFF
>-|13|TRBV4-1|TRBJ1-1|-
TGCGCCAGCAGCTTCCGCAGGGGCGATGAAGCTTTCTTT
CASSFRRGDEAFF
>many|15|TRBV18|TRBJ1-2|TRBD1
TGTGCCAGCTCACCAATGACAGGGCTGTATTATGGCTACACCTTC
CASSPMTGLYYGYTF
>many|13|TRBV5-4|TRBJ1-1|-
TGTGCCAGCAGCTCGCCCGGGCCGAATGAAGCTTTCTTT
CASSSPGPNEAFF
>many|14|TRBV3-1|TRBJ2-1|-
TGTGCCAGCAGCCCCTTAGGTAGCGTCAATGAGCAGTTCTTC
CASSPLGSVNEQFF
>-|16|TRBV12-3/TRBV12-4|TRBJ1-2|TRBD1
TGTGCCAGCAGCCTAACCCCGACAGGGAGGGCCTATGGCTACACCTTC
CASSLTPTGRAYGYTF
>many|17|TRBV12-3/TRBV12-4|TRBJ2-1|TRBD2
TGTGCCAGCAGTTTCTTTAGCGGGGGCGTCTCCTACAATGAGCAGTTCTTC
CASSFFSGGVSYNEQFF
>many|10|TRBV2|TRBJ2-4|-
TGTGCCAGCTTGCTGGAACGGGCGTACTTC
CASLLERAYF
>few|14|TRBV14|TRBJ2-5|-
TGTGCCAGCAGCCAGCGGGACTTTCAAGAGACCCAGTACTTC
CASSQRDFQETQYF